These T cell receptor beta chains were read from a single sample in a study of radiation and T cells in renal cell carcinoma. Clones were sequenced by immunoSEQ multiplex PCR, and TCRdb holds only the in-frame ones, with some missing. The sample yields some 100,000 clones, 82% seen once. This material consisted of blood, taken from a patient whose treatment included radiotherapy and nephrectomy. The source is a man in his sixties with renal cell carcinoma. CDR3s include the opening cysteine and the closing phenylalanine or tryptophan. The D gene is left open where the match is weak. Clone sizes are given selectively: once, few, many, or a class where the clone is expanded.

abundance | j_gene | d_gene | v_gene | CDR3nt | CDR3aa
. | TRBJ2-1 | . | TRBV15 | TGTGCCACCAGCAGAGATGTGAGCGGCTTATACAATGAGCAGTTCTTC | CATSRDVSGLYNEQFF
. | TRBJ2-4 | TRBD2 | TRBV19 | TGTGCCAGTAGTGTCACTAGCGGGGTAGCCAAAAACATTCAGTACTTC | CASSVTSGVAKNIQYF
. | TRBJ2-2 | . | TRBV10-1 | TGCGCCAGCAGTGAGGTGGCCACCGGGGAGCTGTTTTTT | CASSEVATGELFF
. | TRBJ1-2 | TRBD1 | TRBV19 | TGTGCCAGTAGTGTCAATACAGGGGCTGGCTACACCTTC | CASSVNTGAGYTF
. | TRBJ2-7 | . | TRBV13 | TGTGCCAGCAGCGACCTCGATTCATACGAGCAGTACTTC | CASSDLDSYEQYF
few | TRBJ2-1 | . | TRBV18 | TGTGCCAGCTCACCTCAGGGTACCTACAATGAGCAGTTCTTC | CASSPQGTYNEQFF
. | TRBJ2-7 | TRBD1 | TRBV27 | TGTGCCAGCAGTCGGACAGGGAAGCAGTACTTC | CASSRTGKQYF
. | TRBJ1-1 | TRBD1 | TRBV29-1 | TGCAGCGCCGCCGGGACAGGGCCGGGGCCTGAAGCTTTCTTT | CSAAGTGPGPEAFF
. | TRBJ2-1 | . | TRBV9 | TGTGCCAGCAGCGTAGGCAGCTACAATGAGCAGTTCTTC | CASSVGSYNEQFF
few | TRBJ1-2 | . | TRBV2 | TGTGCCAGCAGTGTGGCCCTTGAAGTTGGGGGAGGCTACACCTTC | CASSVALEVGGGYTF